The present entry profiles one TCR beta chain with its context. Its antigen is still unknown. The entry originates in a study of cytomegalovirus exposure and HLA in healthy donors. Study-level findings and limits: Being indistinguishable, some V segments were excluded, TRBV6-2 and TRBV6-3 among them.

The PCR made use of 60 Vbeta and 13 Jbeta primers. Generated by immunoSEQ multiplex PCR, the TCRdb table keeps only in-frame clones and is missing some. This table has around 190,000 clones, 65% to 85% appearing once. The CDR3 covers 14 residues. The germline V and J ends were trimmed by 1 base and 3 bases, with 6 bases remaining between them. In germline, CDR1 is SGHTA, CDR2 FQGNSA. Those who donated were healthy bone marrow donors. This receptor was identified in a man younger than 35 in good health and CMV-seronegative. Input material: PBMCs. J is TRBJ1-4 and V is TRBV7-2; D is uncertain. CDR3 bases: TGTGCCAGCAGCTTAGAACAGTCTAATGAAAAACTGTTTTTT. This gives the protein CASSLEQSNEKLFF.